This T cell receptor beta chain was sequenced for a study of T cells after posttransplantation cyclophosphamide (dated by TCRdb to the mid-2010s). Regarding the complete study: Using TRB sequencing, the study followed how the T cell repertoire reconstituted after myeloablative bone marrow transplantation in which posttransplantation cyclophosphamide served as GVHD prophylaxis. TRB sequencing was performed on blood from all 35 or so PTCy patients with 1-year posttransplant specimens. Samples from about 35 PTCy-treated patients, along with samples from roughly 15 of their related bone marrow donors, underwent antigen receptor sequencing. TRB sequencing was also done on up to about 3 additional blood samples from 2 to 5.2 years after transplant in 3 patients, and on pretransplant blood from 4 patients. Public TRB sequences were compared against a database of over 3,500 sequences linked to responses to pathogens, tumor antigens, self-antigens and alloantigens. Because TRA and TRB clonality correlated tightly in roughly nine samples, later TCR analyses were limited to TRB. What the research found in general, with its limitations: The TRB repertoires of T cells infiltrating skin or the GI tract showed only limited overlap with the TRB repertoires found in blood. Across 45 patients, TRB clonality was highly associated with recipient CMV seropositivity and CMV reactivation, and PTCy diversity was similar to diversity in CNI/methotrexate controls. Donor-recipient similarity was low at 1-2 months but increased during the first year, and donor CD8+ memory clones often dominated later blood repertoires.

TRB sequencing used genomic DNA with the immunoSEQ assay at survey resolution or the hsTCRB kit. Under the source paper's analysis protocol: The immunoSEQ software handled initial read processing, and the LymphoSeq R package was used for repertoire analyses. For each TRB dataset, clonality was calculated as 1 minus normalized Shannon entropy, and the Gini coefficient was computed as well. To infer phenotypes in unsorted samples, TRB sequences from sorted subsets of the recipient or donor were mapped onto unsorted samples from the same recipient. Drawn from immuneACCESS, this table holds only the in-frame rearrangements with V and J called that TCRdb kept. Clones are partly lost; checked studies trace under half to an unresolved V gene and leave the rest unexplained. For V, J and clone size, that table is used; D and trimming come from the DNA. This sample was tabulated with about 12,000 clones, among which there are no singletons. Of the sample, 6% to 9.5% falls within the top ten clones.

The CDR3, cysteine through phenylalanine, is 14 amino acids long. Only the CDR3 DNA is retained, 42 bases long and in frame from the first base. V and J lose 5 bases and 1 base, and a span of 9 bases separates them. The germline V gene (reference sequence) provides CDR1 LNHDA and CDR2 SQIVND. Related bone marrow donors provided peripheral blood samples on the day of marrow donation. Peripheral blood and bone marrow mononuclear cells were isolated by Ficoll-Hypaque density centrifugation and cryopreserved. This clone was counted many times. Its antigen is not yet known. Base qualities are not provided; no much larger clone lies one nucleotide away.

This TCR derives from a middle-aged woman in good health, CMV-negative, and a related stem cell transplant donor. The V and J genes are TRBV19 and TRBJ1-3; the D gene cannot be named for sure. The sample taken for sequencing was PBMCs. The bases read TGTGCCAGTAGTGGTACAGTTTCTGGAAACACCATATATTTT. It is translated as CASSGTVSGNTIYF.